These T cell receptor beta chains were read from a single sample in a study of PD-1 blockade in classical Hodgkin lymphoma. The repertoire was sequenced with immunoSEQ multiplex PCR; TCRdb's copy has only in-frame clones and lacks some. The table records under 8,000 clones, about 88% of them present only once. This specimen consisted of peripheral blood mononuclear cells (PBMCs), obtained before the fourth cycle of nivolumab. The receptor source for this set is a human donor with classical Hodgkin lymphoma. CDR3s include the opening cysteine and the closing phenylalanine or tryptophan. Each record gives: J gene, V gene, CDR3 protein.

J: TRBJ1-5
V: TRBV7-2
CDR3: CASSLGSLENQPQHF

J: TRBJ2-3
V: TRBV7-2
CDR3: CASSPGFTDTQYF

J: TRBJ2-3
V: TRBV19
CDR3: CASRTGEGDTQYF

J: TRBJ2-5
V: TRBV11-3
CDR3: CACRDREETQYF

J: TRBJ1-5
V: TRBV18
CDR3: CASSPGSNQPQHF

J: TRBJ1-5
V: TRBV15
CDR3: CATSSGRGPGQPQHF

J: TRBJ1-6
V: TRBV10-3
CDR3: CAISESGSGPYNSPLHF

J: TRBJ2-3
V: TRBV2
CDR3: CASSGLQGTPGDTQYF

J: TRBJ2-1
V: TRBV7-2
CDR3: CASSHGTAGRKQFF

J: TRBJ1-2
V: TRBV19
CDR3: CASSIEGNRGHGYTF

J: TRBJ2-3
V: TRBV13
CDR3: CASRSLAGVTTDTQYF

J: TRBJ2-2
V: TRBV28
CDR3: CASFGQQRNTGELFF

J: TRBJ1-6
V: TRBV5-6
CDR3: CASSLDTRYNSPLHF

J: TRBJ1-1
V: TRBV29-1
CDR3: CSVVPGGAGTEAFF

J: TRBJ1-1
V: TRBV7-9
CDR3: CASTGHRRFTEAFF

J: TRBJ1-2
V: TRBV5-1
CDR3: CASSLEAANYGYTF

J: TRBJ2-1
V: TRBV11-2
CDR3: CASSFRSSYNEQFF

J: TRBJ2-5
V: TRBV30
CDR3: CAWSVLLVQETQYF

J: TRBJ1-2
V: TRBV6-5
CDR3: CASSYGPAGQYGYTF

J: TRBJ1-1
V: TRBV6-4
CDR3: CASSVEGTHLYTEAFF

J: TRBJ2-5
V: TRBV7-9
CDR3: CASSSWQGPLKETQYF

J: TRBJ1-2
V: TRBV7-9
CDR3: CASSPGQGRYGYTF

J: TRBJ1-2
V: TRBV6-6
CDR3: CASQGTTGGYTF

J: TRBJ1-2
V: TRBV28
CDR3: CASSLGPSWGYTF

J: TRBJ1-6
V: TRBV7-2
CDR3: CASSLAPDRAFRAPLHF

J: TRBJ1-5
V: TRBV5-5
CDR3: CASSFRASTFYSNQPQHF

J: TRBJ1-4
V: TRBV19
CDR3: CASIKSWGPTSTNEKLFF

J: TRBJ2-1
V: TRBV30
CDR3: CAWSWGLANNEQFF

J: TRBJ1-4
V: TRBV4-1
CDR3: CASSQPGSTNEKLFF

J: TRBJ1-2
V: TRBV5-4
CDR3: CASSSGGQGGSYGYTF

J: TRBJ1-1
V: TRBV4-2
CDR3: CASSQEGTGGTEAFF